A selection of T cell receptor beta chains follows, all from one sample in a study of PD-L1 blockade in urothelial cancer. Sequenced by immunoSEQ multiplex PCR; TCRdb stores in-frame clones only, minus some. This sample yields approximately 79,000 clones, of which roughly 90% are seen a single time; under 6% belongs to the top ten. The sequences come from PBMCs, collected around atezolizumab (anti-PD-L1) treatment. Source of these receptors: a woman in her 70s with urothelial cancer. Each CDR3 is given with its conserved first and last residue. Fields, in order: CDR3 DNA, CDR3 protein, clone size, D gene, V gene, J gene. D genes are given only for firm matches. Clone size is shown for a subset of rows, as once, few, many or a class of expanded clone.

TGTGCCAGCAGCCAACTGCGGGGGGACCAAGAGACCCAGTACTTC,CASSQLRGDQETQYF,-,TRBD2,TRBV4-2,TRBJ2-5
TGTGCCAGCGGAAGCGGGCGGAGCTATGGCTACACCTTC,CASGSGRSYGYTF,-,-,TRBV28,TRBJ1-2
TGTGCCACCCAGGGACTAGCGGGTATCAATGAGCAGTTCTTC,CATQGLAGINEQFF,-,TRBD2,TRBV2,TRBJ2-1
TGTGCCAGCTCACCACTTCCTAGCGGGAACTCCTACAATGAGCAGTTCTTC,CASSPLPSGNSYNEQFF,once,TRBD2,TRBV18,TRBJ2-1
TGTGCCAGCAGGGAAATTCCTCTCTACACCATATATTTT,CASREIPLYTIYF,-,-,TRBV2,TRBJ1-3
TGTGCCAGCAGCGCAGCGGGAGGGGATTACGAGCAGTACTTC,CASSAAGGDYEQYF,-,TRBD2,TRBV5-6,TRBJ2-7
TGTGCCAGTAGTATAGAAGACAGGGAGTTACCCCAGCATTTT,CASSIEDRELPQHF,-,TRBD1,TRBV19,TRBJ1-5
TGTGCCAGCAGTGATACAGCTAGCAATCAGCCCCAGCATTTT,CASSDTASNQPQHF,-,-,TRBV2,TRBJ1-5
TGTGCCAGCAGCCTTTATTCCGGGGAGCTGTTTTTT,CASSLYSGELFF,-,-,TRBV28,TRBJ2-2
TGTGCCAGCAGTGAAAAGACAGTATATAGCAATCAGCCCCAGCATTTT,CASSEKTVYSNQPQHF,-,-,TRBV6-1,TRBJ1-5
TGTGCCAGCAGCGACTCCACAGGGAACACTGAAGCTTTCTTT,CASSDSTGNTEAFF,-,-,TRBV11-2,TRBJ1-1
TGTGCCAGCACGGAGGGGCGCCCCCCAGATACGCAGTATTTT,CASTEGRPPDTQYF,-,-,TRBV2,TRBJ2-3
TGTGCCAGCAGTTTACAGGGGGGATACGAGCAGTACTTC,CASSLQGGYEQYF,-,TRBD1,TRBV6-5,TRBJ2-7
TGTGCCAGCAGCTTGCGAGTAGCGGGGGAAAAATACAATGAGCAGTTCTTC,CASSLRVAGEKYNEQFF,-,TRBD2,TRBV7-8,TRBJ2-1
TGCGCCAGCAGCTTTGGGGGGGGGAATGAAAAACTGTTTTTT,CASSFGGGNEKLFF,-,-,TRBV5-1,TRBJ1-4
TGTGCCAGCTCACCACGTGGACAGGATGGCTACACCTTC,CASSPRGQDGYTF,-,TRBD1,TRBV18,TRBJ1-2
TGTGCCAGCACCCCCCTCACGGGGGCTGAAGCTTTCTTT,CASTPLTGAEAFF,-,-,TRBV6-5,TRBJ1-1
TGCGCCAGCAGCAAGCAAGAGGGGACAGGGCTCTACTATGGCTACACCTTC,CASSKQEGTGLYYGYTF,-,TRBD1,TRBV4-3,TRBJ1-2
TGTGCCAGTAGTCTCACAGGGTCCAATGAGCAGTTCTTC,CASSLTGSNEQFF,-,-,TRBV19,TRBJ2-1
TGTGCCAGCAGCTTAGCAGGAGGAACCTACAATGAGCAGTTCTTC,CASSLAGGTYNEQFF,-,-,TRBV11-2,TRBJ2-1
TGTGCCAGCAGTTTCCTCCGGGAGAGGTACGAGCAGTACTTC,CASSFLRERYEQYF,-,-,TRBV27,TRBJ2-7
TGTGCCAGCAGTTTCCCCGGTACGGGGGGTTCCGGGGAGCTGTTTTTT,CASSFPGTGGSGELFF,-,TRBD2,TRBV28,TRBJ2-2
TGTGCCAGCAGCTTGGTGGCAGGGGGTAGTAACTATGGCTACACCTTC,CASSLVAGGSNYGYTF,-,TRBD1,TRBV5-6,TRBJ1-2
TGTGCCAGCAGTGAAGCGCTTCGGGGGGGTTGGGGTGGCTACACCTTC,CASSEALRGGWGGYTF,-,-,TRBV2,TRBJ1-2
TGCGCCAGCAGGGTTGGGACTGCAACTCGCGGGGGAGGGTACGAGCAGTACTTC,CASRVGTATRGGGYEQYF,-,TRBD2,TRBV5-1,TRBJ2-7
TGCGCCAGCAGCCCCGGACAGAGCAATCAGCCCCAGCATTTT,CASSPGQSNQPQHF,-,-,TRBV5-1,TRBJ1-5
TGTGCCAGCTCACCGGGCGGGGGGGCCTCGACAGATACGCAGTATTTT,CASSPGGGASTDTQYF,once,TRBD2,TRBV18,TRBJ2-3
TGTGCCAGCAGCCTTGAGCAGGAGGGTGAGCAGTTCTTC,CASSLEQEGEQFF,once,-,TRBV6-1,TRBJ2-1
TGCGCCAGCAGCCAACAGGGCCGGAGCTCCTACGAGCAGTACTTC,CASSQQGRSSYEQYF,-,-,TRBV4-1,TRBJ2-7
TGTGCCAGCATTCGGACTACCGAGAATGAGCAGTTCTTC,CASIRTTENEQFF,-,-,TRBV2,TRBJ2-1
TGTGCCAGCAGCTTAACAGCGAACACTGAAGCTTTCTTT,CASSLTANTEAFF,-,-,TRBV11-1,TRBJ1-1
TGTGCCAGTAGTCTTGGGCCTGGTGAGACCCAGTACTTC,CASSLGPGETQYF,-,-,TRBV19,TRBJ2-5
TGCGCCAGCAGCAAAGGAGGAAGCGGGGAGACCCAGTACTTC,CASSKGGSGETQYF,-,-,TRBV5-1,TRBJ2-5
TGTGCCAGTAGTATACACCCAGAAAGCTACGAGCAGTACTTC,CASSIHPESYEQYF,-,-,TRBV19,TRBJ2-7
TGTGCCAGCAGTTCTAAAGGGGGGGCTAATGAAAAACTGTTTTTT,CASSSKGGANEKLFF,few,-,TRBV28,TRBJ1-4
TGTGCCAGCAGCTCAGACCGGGTCTTCCCCTACGAGCAGTACTTC,CASSSDRVFPYEQYF,many,-,TRBV7-2,TRBJ2-7
TGCGCCAGCAGCTTACAGGGTTCTAGCTATGGCTACACCTTC,CASSLQGSSYGYTF,-,-,TRBV5-1,TRBJ1-2
TGTGCCAGCAGCGTAGGTGCGACAGAAAACTACGAGCAGTACTTC,CASSVGATENYEQYF,-,-,TRBV9,TRBJ2-7
TGTGCCAGCAGCCCCAGGGGGTGGGGGGAGCAGTACTTC,CASSPRGWGEQYF,-,TRBD1,TRBV7-3,TRBJ2-7
TGTGCCAGCTCGAAGCCGGGACTAGGGAGAGATACGCAGTATTTT,CASSKPGLGRDTQYF,-,TRBD2,TRBV27,TRBJ2-3
TGTGCCAGCAGTTACTCTAGCGGGGGGGCCGATGAGACCCAGTACTTC,CASSYSSGGADETQYF,-,TRBD2,TRBV6-5,TRBJ2-5
TGCAGCGTTGCTATCCAGACTAGCGGAAATACGCAGTATTTT,CSVAIQTSGNTQYF,-,TRBD2,TRBV29-1,TRBJ2-3
TGCAGCGTTGACTGGACAGGGGAGGCGAACACTGAAGCTTTCTTT,CSVDWTGEANTEAFF,-,TRBD1,TRBV29-1,TRBJ1-1
TGTGCCAGCAGCTTAAACCCGCTAGATCTCGGGTCCGGGGAGCTGTTTTTT,CASSLNPLDLGSGELFF,-,-,TRBV11-3,TRBJ2-2
TGCGCCAGCAGCCCAGGGACAGGGAGCGGTGGCTACACCTTC,CASSPGTGSGGYTF,-,TRBD1,TRBV5-1,TRBJ1-2
TGTGCCAGCAGCCAGGGCACACAGCACTATGGCTACACCTTC,CASSQGTQHYGYTF,few,-,TRBV5-6,TRBJ1-2
TGCGCCAGCAGGACAGAACCACAGAATAACTATGGCTACACCTTC,CASRTEPQNNYGYTF,-,-,TRBV5-1,TRBJ1-2
TGTGCCAGCACGAGGACAGGGCGGGAAGGAGCTTTCTTT,CASTRTGREGAFF,-,TRBD1,TRBV28,TRBJ1-1
TGCGCCAGCAGCTTGACAGGGGCTACTGGAAACACCATATATTTT,CASSLTGATGNTIYF,-,TRBD1,TRBV5-1,TRBJ1-3
TGCGCCAGCAGCCAACCCGATCAGGGACAGGGCACTGAAGCTTTCTTT,CASSQPDQGQGTEAFF,-,TRBD1,TRBV4-1,TRBJ1-1
TGCGCCAGCAGTATAGGGGCATCAGCCGTGAGCTCCTACAATGAGCAGTTCTTC,CASSIGASAVSSYNEQFF,-,-,TRBV5-1,TRBJ2-1
TGTGCCAGCGCGGGAAGCACCATATATTTT,CASAGSTIYF,-,-,TRBV2,TRBJ1-3
TGTGCCAGCAGTGACTACAGGGCCCCGCCCTACGAGCAGTACTTC,CASSDYRAPPYEQYF,-,-,TRBV6-5,TRBJ2-7
TGTGCCAGCAGTGAAGCAGGCCAGGGGCTGGGCTACACCTTC,CASSEAGQGLGYTF,-,-,TRBV6-1,TRBJ1-2
TGTGCCAGCAGTGACTCAACAGGGGCTGAGAGCAATCAGCCCCAGCATTTT,CASSDSTGAESNQPQHF,-,TRBD1,TRBV6-4,TRBJ1-5
TGTGCCAGCAGCTCGGGGACAGGGGTGGGCGAGCAGTACTTC,CASSSGTGVGEQYF,-,TRBD1,TRBV7-9,TRBJ2-7
TGTGCCAGCAGTAGGACAACAACTAATGAAAAACTGTTTTTT,CASSRTTTNEKLFF,-,-,TRBV6-5,TRBJ1-4
TGTGCCAGCAGCGCCACGGGACAGCCGGGGCAGCCCCAGCATTTT,CASSATGQPGQPQHF,-,TRBD1,TRBV2,TRBJ1-5
TGTGCCAGCAGTTTACCTAGCACAGATACGCAGTATTTT,CASSLPSTDTQYF,-,-,TRBV28,TRBJ2-3